Listed here is a single T cell receptor (beta chain). Assay used: immunoSEQ multiplex PCR; TCRdb lists only in-frame clones, some missing. This table holds 180,000 or so clones, 75% to 90% found once. This CDR3 has 14 amino acids. V was shortened by 1 base and J by 4 bases, with 10 bases between the two germline ends. Germline-derived CDR1 and CDR2 are SGHNT and YENEEA. The data were obtained in a study of blood T cell repertoires in COVID-19. Across the study: Whether acute or convalescent, the COVID-19 samples came from the United States, Italy and Spain.

The clonotype was recovered from a woman in her sixties or seventies with acute or convalescent COVID-19. Sequenced: peripheral blood. The rearrangement uses TRBV11-3 and TRBJ2-5; maybe TRBD1 (6 bases). The DNA of the CDR3 is TGTGCCAGCAGCTTAGTTGGCAGGGGAGAGACCCAGTACTTC. The encoded protein is CASSLVGRGETQYF.